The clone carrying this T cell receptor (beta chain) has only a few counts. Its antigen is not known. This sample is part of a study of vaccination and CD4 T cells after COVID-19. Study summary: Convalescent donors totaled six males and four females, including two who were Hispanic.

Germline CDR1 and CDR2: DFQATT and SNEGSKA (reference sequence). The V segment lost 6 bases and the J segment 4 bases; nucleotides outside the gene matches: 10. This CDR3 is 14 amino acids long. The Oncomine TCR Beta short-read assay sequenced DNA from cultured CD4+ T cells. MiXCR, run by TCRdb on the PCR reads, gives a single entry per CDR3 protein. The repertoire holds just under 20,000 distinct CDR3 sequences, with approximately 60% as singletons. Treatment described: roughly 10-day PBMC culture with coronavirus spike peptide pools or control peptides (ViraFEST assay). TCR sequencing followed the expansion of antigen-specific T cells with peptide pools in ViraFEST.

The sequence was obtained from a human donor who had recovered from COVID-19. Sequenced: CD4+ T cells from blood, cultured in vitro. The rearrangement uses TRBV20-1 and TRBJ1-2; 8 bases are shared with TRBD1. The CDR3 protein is CSAIPTGEGYGYTF. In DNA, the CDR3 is TGCAGTGCAATACCGACAGGGGAGGGCTATGGCTACACCTTC.